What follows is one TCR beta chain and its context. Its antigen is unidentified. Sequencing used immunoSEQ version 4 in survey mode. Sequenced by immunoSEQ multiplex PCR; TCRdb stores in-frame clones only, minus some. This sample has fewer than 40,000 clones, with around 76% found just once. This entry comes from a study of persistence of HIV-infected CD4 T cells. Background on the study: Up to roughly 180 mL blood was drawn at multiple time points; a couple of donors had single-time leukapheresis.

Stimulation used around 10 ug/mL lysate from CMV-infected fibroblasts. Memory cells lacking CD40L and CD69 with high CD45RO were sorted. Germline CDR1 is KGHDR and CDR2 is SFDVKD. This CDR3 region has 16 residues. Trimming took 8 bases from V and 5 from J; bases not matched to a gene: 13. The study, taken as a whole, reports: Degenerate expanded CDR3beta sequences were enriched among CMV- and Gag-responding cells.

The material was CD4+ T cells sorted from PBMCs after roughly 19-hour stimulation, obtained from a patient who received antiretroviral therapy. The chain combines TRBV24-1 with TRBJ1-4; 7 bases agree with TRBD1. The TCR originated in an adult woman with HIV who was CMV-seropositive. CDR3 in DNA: TGTGCCACCAAAGGACAGGACCGGCCGCTGAATGAAAAACTGTTTTTT. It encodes CATKGQDRPLNEKLFF.